This T cell receptor (beta chain) was recovered during a study of early T cells in non-severe SARS-CoV-2 infection. Study summary: Sequencing was performed on bulk RNA from unsorted whole blood, leaving chains unpaired.

Per the germline V gene, CDR1 is MNHNS and CDR2 is SASEGT. V dropped 1 base and J dropped 10; count of bases not matched to a gene: 7. CDR3 length: 15 amino acids. This clonotype was found a few times. TCRdb fed the 5' RACE reads into MiXCR, producing one record per CDR3 protein. The table includes 83,000 or so distinct CDR3 sequences, more than 9% detected once. The TCR originated in an adult who was a healthcare worker with PCR-confirmed SARS-CoV-2 infection or an uninfected control (not recorded which). The chain uses TRBV6-1 and TRBJ1-6; 7 bases line up with TRBD1. Sequencing was performed on whole blood, taken at baseline. In DNA form, the CDR3 reads TGTGCCAGCAGTGAAGAGACAGGGTTGTGGTCACCCCTCCACTTT. It yields the protein CASSEETGLWSPLHF.